The 5 T cell receptor beta chains listed next were all sequenced from one sample in a study of monozygotic twins with inflammatory bowel disease. One entry per CDR3 protein, without DNA, is what TCRdb gives after re-calling the 5' RACE reads. The listing records about 110,000 distinct CDR3 sequences. The sequencing sample was made of blood. All receptors come from a human donor with ulcerative colitis or Crohn's disease, or a healthy co-twin of an affected twin (not recorded which).

The V gene is TRBV10-3, the J gene TRBJ2-5; TCRdb returns TRBD1, unconfirmable since there is no DNA. In germline, CDR1 is ENHRY, CDR2 SYGVKD. This CDR3 region has 14 residues. The CDR3 loop reads CAISAGQGGETQYF.

The chain combines TRBV7-2 with TRBJ2-3; TCRdb outputs TRBD2, but without DNA this stays unchecked. There are 17 residues in the CDR3. Germline CDR1 is SGHTA and CDR2 is FQGNSA. The CDR3 protein is CASSRTPTSGSGHTQYF.

V gene TRBV19 combines with J gene TRBJ2-1; the TCRdb D gene call, TRBD1, has no DNA to confirm it. This CDR3 has 11 amino acids. CDR1 LNHDA and CDR2 SQIVND come from the germline V gene (reference sequence). CDR3 protein: CASRDRAKQFF.

The chain has TRBV7-8 and TRBJ2-7; with no DNA, the TCRdb D assignment of TRBD1 cannot be verified. Germline V gives CDR1 SGHVS, CDR2 FQNEAQ. The CDR3 has 14 residues. CDR3 sequence: CASSLEGRSYEQYF.

The CDR3 is CSAAEERRTDTQYF. The chain recombines TRBV20-1 with TRBJ2-3; TCRdb's D gene call, TRBD2, goes unchecked for lack of DNA. The CDR3 is made up of 14 amino acids. CDR1 and CDR2 from the germline V gene are DFQATT and SNEGSKA (reference sequence).